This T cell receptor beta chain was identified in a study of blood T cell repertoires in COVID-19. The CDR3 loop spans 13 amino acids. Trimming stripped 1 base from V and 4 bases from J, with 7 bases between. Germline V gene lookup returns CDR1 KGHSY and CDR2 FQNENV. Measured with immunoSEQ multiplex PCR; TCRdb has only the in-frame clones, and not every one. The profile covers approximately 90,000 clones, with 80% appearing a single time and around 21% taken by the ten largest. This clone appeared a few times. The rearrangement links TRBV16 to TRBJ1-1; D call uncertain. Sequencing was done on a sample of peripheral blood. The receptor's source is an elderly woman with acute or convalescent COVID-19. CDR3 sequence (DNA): TGTGCCAGCAGCCAATTCCCGGGCACTGAAGCTTTCTTT. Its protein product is CASSQFPGTEAFF. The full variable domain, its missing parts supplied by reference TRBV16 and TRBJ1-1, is GEEVAQTPKHLVRGEGQKAKLYCAPIKGHSYVFWYQQVLKNEFKFLISFQNENVFDETGMPKERFSAKCLPNSPCSLEIQATKLEDSAVYFCASSQFPGTEAFFGQGTRLTVV.